The 29 T cell receptor beta chains in this list originate from one sample, sequenced in a study of shared clonotypes between healthy human individuals. Using immunoSEQ multiplex PCR, the repertoire was profiled, and TCRdb retains in-frame clones only, with some absent. Of about 2.3 million clones in the sample, under 95% are singletons; the top ten hold 0.3% to 0.45%. Input material: naive CD4+ T cells from PBMCs. Regarding subset: CD45RA+ positively selected. These receptors were collected from a man aged 18 to 35 in good health. Some clones in this sample may be carry-over from other donors' samples.

This CDR3 reads CASSLEISVEQFF. In DNA form, the CDR3 reads TGTGCCAGCAGCTTAGAGATTAGCGTCGAGCAGTTCTTC. The chain couples TRBV7-2 to TRBJ2-1, with D possibly being TRBD2 (5 bases). V dropped 1 base and J dropped 10 bases, with 11 bases sitting between them. The CDR3 extends over 13 amino acids. Germline V CDR1 and CDR2: SGHTA, FQGNSA.

This clone has just one count. The chain employs TRBV11-2 and TRBJ2-5; tentative D call: TRBD1 (6 bases). V was shortened by 1 base and J by 4 bases, with 19 bases between the two germline ends. The CDR3 spans 17 residues. In germline, CDR1 is SGHAT, CDR2 FQNNGV. CDR3 protein: CASSLVWGTRVGETQYF. CDR3 in DNA: TGTGCCAGCAGCTTAGTGTGGGGGACACGGGTCGGAGAGACCCAGTACTTC.

The CDR3 nucleotides are TGTGCCAGCAGCTCCCCCGGGACAGTATTTAGCGTGCAGTACTTC. Translating gives CASSSPGTVFSVQYF. This chain connects TRBV7-3 to TRBJ2-7; TRBD1 agrees at 7 bases. Trimming cost V 4 bases and J 9 bases; bases outside gene matches: 15. Germline V CDR1 and CDR2: SGHTA, FQGTGA. The CDR3 extends over 15 amino acids.

The rearrangement joins TRBV5-1 to TRBJ1-4, with 8 bases matching TRBD1. V was pared by 5 bases and J by 7 bases, with 7 bases of the junction left unmatched. CDR1 and CDR2 (germline): SGHRS, YFSETQ. The CDR3 contains 14 residues. The CDR3: CASRPTGGREKLFF. The CDR3 bases are TGCGCCAGCAGGCCCACAGGGGGGCGTGAAAAACTGTTTTTT.

In this sample, this clone turned up once. The identical CDR3 is also encoded by other nucleotide sequences in the sample. This chain's CDR3 is CASSIRGGPSYEQYF. Here the CDR3 DNA reads TGTGCCAGTAGTATTCGAGGGGGGCCTAGCTACGAGCAGTACTTC. This chain links TRBV19 with TRBJ2-7; tentatively, D is TRBD1 or TRBD2 (6 bases each). Germline assignment: CDR1 LNHDA and CDR2 SQIVND (reference sequence). The CDR3 sequence is 15 residues long. Trimming took off 3 bases at V and 3 bases at J, with 15 bases between the two ends.

V and J are TRBV14 and TRBJ2-1, with TRBD2 identical over 11 bases. The V gene end was trimmed by 4 bases and the J gene end by 3 bases; junction bases not matched to a gene: 2. The germline V gene encodes CDR1 SGHDN and CDR2 FVKESK. This CDR3 is 15 amino acids long. CDR3 sequence: CASSLTSGSYNEQFF. The CDR3 region has the DNA TGTGCCAGCAGCCTAACTAGCGGGAGCTACAATGAGCAGTTCTTC. Complete variable domain (other parts from reference TRBV14 and TRBJ2-1): EAGVTQFPSHSVIEKGQTVTLRCDPISGHDNLYWYRRVMGKEIKFLLHFVKESKQDESGMPNNRFLAERTGGTYSTLKVQPAELEDSGVYFCASSLTSGSYNEQFFGPGTRLTVL.

The chain links TRBV5-1 to TRBJ2-1, with 7 bases that match TRBD1. J lost 6 bases, V lost 4 bases, and 10 bases had no gene match. The germline gives CDR1 SGHRS, CDR2 YFSETQ. The CDR3 is 15 amino acids. CDR3 protein: CASSPLGQSLNEQFF. CDR3 nucleotide sequence: TGCGCCAGCAGCCCGTTGGGACAGTCTCTCAATGAGCAGTTCTTC.

The CDR3 here is CASTGGGLAGGIANEQFF. CDR3 nucleotide sequence: TGTGCCAGCACCGGGGGCGGACTAGCGGGAGGAATCGCCAATGAGCAGTTCTTC. The V and J genes are TRBV11-2 and TRBJ2-1; TRBD2 matches at 14 bases. With 7 bases clipped from V and 6 bases from J, the junction kept 14 bases outside the gene matches. This CDR3 is 18 amino acids long. CDR1 SGHAT and CDR2 FQNNGV come from the germline V gene.

This clone was seen a single time. The J gene is TRBJ2-7, the V gene TRBV2, with D unclear. The CDR3 is 18 residues long. V lost 0 bases and J lost 1, with 19 bases in between. CDR1 and CDR2 (germline): SNHLY, FYNNEI. CDR3 loop: CASSEALPDGWGSYEQYF. The CDR3 nucleotides read TGTGCCAGCAGTGAAGCGCTTCCTGACGGGTGGGGTTCCTACGAGCAGTACTTC.

This rearrangement joins TRBV7-9 to TRBJ2-5; 8 positions agree with TRBD1. This CDR3 is 17 amino acids long. From germline, CDR1 is SEHNR and CDR2 FQNEAQ (reference sequence). Unmatched junction bases numbered 12, after V lost 5 bases and J lost 1 base. In DNA form, the CDR3 reads TGTGCCAGCAGCCCGCGGACAGGGCGAGCCTCCCAAGAGACCCAGTACTTC. It encodes CASSPRTGRASQETQYF. Drawing the rest from reference TRBV7-9 and TRBJ2-5, the complete variable domain is DTGVSQNPRHKITKRGQNVTFRCDPISEHNRLYWYRQTLGQGPEFLTYFQNEAQLEKSRLLSDRFSAERPKGSFSTLEIQRTEQGDSAMYLCASSPRTGRASQETQYFGPGTRLLVL.

This chain connects TRBV6-5 to TRBJ1-5, with a tentative D call TRBD1 (5 bases). The V gene's germline CDR1 is MNHEY and CDR2 SVGAGI. V lost 6 bases and J lost 0, with 12 bases in between. This CDR3 is built from 15 residues. CDR3: CASRKDSYSNQPQHF. The CDR3 DNA reads TGTGCCAGCAGAAAAGACAGTTATAGCAATCAGCCCCAGCATTTT.

V usage is TRBV4-2 and J usage is TRBJ2-3, with D perhaps TRBD2 (6 bases). Germline CDR1 is LGHNA and CDR2 is YNFKEQ. The germline V and J ends were trimmed by 4 bases and 1 base, with 18 bases remaining between them. The CDR3 covers 17 residues. CDR3 in DNA: TGTGCCAGCAGCCCCCGACTCGGGGGATCTGGCACAGATACGCAGTATTTT. Amino acid sequence: CASSPRLGGSGTDTQYF.

This clone was picked up a small number of times. This chain joins TRBV6-6 and TRBJ1-1; D uncertain. The CDR3 covers 15 residues. The germline V gene has CDR1 MNHNY and CDR2 SVGAGI (reference sequence). Trimming took 4 bases from V and 5 from J, leaving 17 bases between them. The CDR3 DNA reads as TGTGCCAGCAGTTTCCCTAGACAATCCGAGACTGAAGCTTTCTTT. This gives the protein CASSFPRQSETEAFF.

As concerns this clone: Other DNA sequences in this sample translate to the same CDR3. The chain carries TRBV5-1 and TRBJ2-1, with D unresolved. In germline, CDR1 is SGHRS, CDR2 YFSETQ. CDR3 size: 15 residues. Trimming cost V 0 bases and J 3 bases, with 10 bases left between them. The CDR3 spells CASSLGTGNYNEQFF. The CDR3 region has the DNA TGCGCCAGCAGCTTGGGAACTGGAAACTACAATGAGCAGTTCTTC.

In its sample, this clone was seen once. The rearrangement joins TRBV4-3 to TRBJ1-2; TRBD1 agrees at 9 bases. V shed 0 bases, J shed 2 bases, and the junction held 7 bases outside the gene matches. Germline V gives CDR1 LGHNA, CDR2 YSLEER. The length of the CDR3 is 17 residues. The DNA for the CDR3 is TGCGCCAGCAGCCAAGATCTTGGACAGGGGACCAACTATGGCTACACCTTC. Encoded protein: CASSQDLGQGTNYGYTF.

The chain combines TRBV30 with TRBJ2-3, with no clear D. Trimming removed 3 bases from V and 15 bases from J, with 16 bases in between. The CDR3 spans 11 residues. The germline V gene encodes CDR1 GTSNPN and CDR2 SVGIG (reference sequence). This CDR3 reads CAWRIGRRVYF. In nucleotides, the CDR3 is TGTGCCTGGAGAATCGGTAGACGGGTATATTTT.

V gene TRBV4-2 combines with J gene TRBJ1-3; D gene unclear. Trimming took off 4 bases at V and 4 bases at J, with 11 bases between the two ends. This CDR3 comprises 14 residues. Germline V gives CDR1 LGHNA, CDR2 YNFKEQ. CDR3 loop: CASSLNREGNTIYF. The CDR3 bases are TGTGCCAGCAGCCTCAACCGGGAGGGAAACACCATATATTTT.

The chain is built from TRBV5-1 and TRBJ2-2, with 7 bases aligning to TRBD1. Germline V gene sequence: CDR1 SGHRS, CDR2 YFSETQ. The CDR3 is 15 residues long. V dropped 3 bases and J dropped 2; count of bases not matched to a gene: 4. The CDR3 DNA is TGCGCCAGCAGCTCGACAGGGAGCAACACCGGGGAGCTGTTTTTT. Residues: CASSSTGSNTGELFF.

This clone has more than one count but fewer than ten. V and J are TRBV7-9 and TRBJ1-1; D uncertain. Germline V gene data show CDR1 as SEHNR and CDR2 as FQNEAQ (reference sequence). This CDR3 is built from 16 residues. Trimming removed 2 bases at V and 1 base at J, with 14 bases between. In DNA form, the CDR3 reads TGTGCCAGCAGCTTACGGTTAGGGTTGGCGAACACTGAAGCTTTCTTT. Amino acids: CASSLRLGLANTEAFF.

The V gene is TRBV7-9, the J gene TRBJ2-1; 8 bases map to TRBD1. CDR1 and CDR2 (germline): SEHNR, FQNEAQ (reference sequence). The CDR3 runs to 15 residues. With V trimmed by 5 bases and J by 8 bases, 11 bases remained unmatched. CDR3 region: CASSNDRGIFDEQFF. CDR3 nucleotide sequence: TGTGCCAGCAGCAACGACAGGGGAATCTTTGATGAGCAGTTCTTC.

The chain combines TRBV7-3 with TRBJ2-7, with 10 bases aligning to TRBD2. V shed 5 bases, J shed 4 bases, and the junction held 8 bases outside the gene matches. The CDR3 contains 15 residues. CDR1 and CDR2 from the germline V gene are SGHTA and FQGTGA. In nucleotides, the CDR3 is TGTGCCAGCAGCATTACTCGGACTAGCGGATACGAGCAGTACTTC. Translation gives CASSITRTSGYEQYF.

The CDR3 spells CASRQFSAEAFF. CDR3 coding DNA: TGTGCCAGCAGACAGTTCAGTGCTGAAGCTTTCTTT. The gene calls are TRBV9 and TRBJ1-1; D remains ambiguous. V lost 5 bases to trimming and J lost 6 bases, with 11 bases between them. This CDR3 comprises 12 residues. Germline CDR1 SGDLS, CDR2 YYNGEE. Full variable domain (missing parts from reference TRBV9 and TRBJ1-1): DSGVTQTPKHLITATGQRVTLRCSPRSGDLSVYWYQQSLDQGLQFLIQYYNGEERAKGNILERFSAQQFPDLHSELNLSSLELGDSALYFCASRQFSAEAFFGQGTRLTVV.

The chain joins TRBV15 to TRBJ2-1; 10 nucleotides line up with TRBD1. CDR3 length: 14 amino acids. J was trimmed by 8 bases and V by 8 bases; bases with no gene match: 9. Germline loops: CDR1 LNHNV, CDR2 YYDKDF (reference sequence). CDR3 sequence: CATRRQGAQDEQFF. CDR3 DNA sequence: TGTGCCACCCGCCGACAGGGGGCGCAGGATGAGCAGTTCTTC.

This chain connects TRBV28 to TRBJ1-5; D may be TRBD1 (5 bases). CDR1 MDHEN and CDR2 SYDVKM come from the germline V gene. CDR3 length: 18 residues. V lost 2 bases and J 5 bases, leaving 22 bases between the germline ends. For the CDR3, the DNA is TGTGCCAGCAGTTTAAGCAGAGTAGGGACTCAGCACTATCAGCCCCAGCATTTT. It yields the protein CASSLSRVGTQHYQPQHF.

This chain connects TRBV9 to TRBJ2-2; 8 bases line up with TRBD2. Germline CDR1 and CDR2: SGDLS and YYNGEE. The CDR3 runs 18 residues. J gave up 4 bases and V 3 bases, and 14 bases lay outside the gene matches. The CDR3 protein is CASSAPLGREGGTGELFF. CDR3 nucleotide sequence: TGTGCCAGCAGCGCCCCCCTAGGACGGGAGGGTGGCACCGGGGAGCTGTTTTTT.

The chain recombines TRBV29-1 with TRBJ2-1, with 8 bases fitting TRBD2. CDR1 and CDR2 from the germline V gene are SQVTM and ANQGSEA. The CDR3 has 12 residues. With V trimmed by 8 bases and J by 10 bases, 10 bases remained unmatched. CDR3 nucleotide sequence: TGCAGCCCGGGGGGGCCAAGTGGAGAGCAGTTCTTC. It specifies CSPGGPSGEQFF.

V and J are TRBV30 and TRBJ2-7; 7 bases are a match to TRBD2. This CDR3 region has 13 residues. CDR1 and CDR2 from the germline V gene are GTSNPN and SVGIG (reference sequence). The V segment lost 2 bases and the J segment 0 bases; nucleotides outside the gene matches: 1. The CDR3 reads CAWSSGNSYEQYF. The CDR3 DNA reads as TGTGCCTGGAGTAGCGGGAACTCCTACGAGCAGTACTTC.

This clone appeared once. This chain links TRBV5-1 with TRBJ1-2; no clear D. Per germline, CDR1 SGHRS and CDR2 YFSETQ. Trimming stripped 0 bases from V and 4 bases from J, with 13 bases between. This CDR3 spans 15 amino acids. CDR3 loop: CASSLASWQPYGYTF. The CDR3 DNA follows: TGCGCCAGCAGCTTGGCTTCGTGGCAGCCCTATGGCTACACCTTC.

The chain couples TRBV28 to TRBJ1-4, with D maybe TRBD1 (6 bases). V dropped 5 bases and J dropped 3 bases, with 19 bases sitting between them. Germline CDR1 and CDR2: MDHEN and SYDVKM. The CDR3 contains 17 residues. The CDR3 loop is CASSPPRSGAANEKLFF. The CDR3 DNA reads TGTGCCAGCAGTCCCCCCCGTTCGGGGGCGGCTAATGAAAAACTGTTTTTT.